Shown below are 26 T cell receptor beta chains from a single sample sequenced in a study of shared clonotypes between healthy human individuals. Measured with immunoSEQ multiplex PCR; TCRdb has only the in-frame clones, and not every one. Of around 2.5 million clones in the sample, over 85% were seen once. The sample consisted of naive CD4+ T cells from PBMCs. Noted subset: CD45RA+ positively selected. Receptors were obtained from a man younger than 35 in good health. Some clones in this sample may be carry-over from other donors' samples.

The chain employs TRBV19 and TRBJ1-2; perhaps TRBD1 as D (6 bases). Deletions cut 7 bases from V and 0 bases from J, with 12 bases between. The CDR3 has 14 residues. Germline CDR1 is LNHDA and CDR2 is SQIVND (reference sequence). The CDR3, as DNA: TGTGCCAGTAATCTCGGACAGACTAACTATGGCTACACCTTC. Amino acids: CASNLGQTNYGYTF.

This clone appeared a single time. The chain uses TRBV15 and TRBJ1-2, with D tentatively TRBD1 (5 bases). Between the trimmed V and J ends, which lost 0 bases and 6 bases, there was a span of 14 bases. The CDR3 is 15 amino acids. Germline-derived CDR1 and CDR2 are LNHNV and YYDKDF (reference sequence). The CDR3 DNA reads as TGTGCCACCAGCAGAGACAGGCAGGGCGGGGATGGCTACACCTTC. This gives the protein CATSRDRQGGDGYTF.

The CDR3 sequence: CASSLSTRDNGYTF. DNA for the CDR3: TGTGCCAGCTCACTATCGACCCGAGATAATGGCTACACCTTC. The chain links TRBV18 to TRBJ1-2; D ambiguous. The CDR3 has 14 amino acids. Trimming took off 4 bases at V and 6 bases at J, with 15 bases between the two ends. From germline, CDR1 is KGHSH and CDR2 LQKENI. Combining the CDR3 with reference TRBV18 and TRBJ1-2 gives the whole variable domain NAGVMQNPRHLVRRRGQEARLRCSPMKGHSHVYWYRQLPEEGLKFMVYLQKENIIDESGMPKERFSAEFPKEGPSILRIQQVVRGDSAAYFCASSLSTRDNGYTFGSGTRLTVV.

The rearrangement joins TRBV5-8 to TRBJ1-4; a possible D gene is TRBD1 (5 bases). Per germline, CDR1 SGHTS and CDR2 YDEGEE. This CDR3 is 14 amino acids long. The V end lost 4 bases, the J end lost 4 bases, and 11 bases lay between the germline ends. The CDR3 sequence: CASSQGYLNEKLFF. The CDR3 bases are TGTGCCAGCAGCCAGGGATATCTTAATGAAAAACTGTTTTTT.

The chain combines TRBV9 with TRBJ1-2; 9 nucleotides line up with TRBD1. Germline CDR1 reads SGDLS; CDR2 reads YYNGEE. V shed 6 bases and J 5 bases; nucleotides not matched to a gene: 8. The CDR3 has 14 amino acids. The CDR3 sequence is CASTPGQGLYGYTF. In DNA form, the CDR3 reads TGTGCCAGCACCCCTGGACAGGGGTTATATGGCTACACCTTC.

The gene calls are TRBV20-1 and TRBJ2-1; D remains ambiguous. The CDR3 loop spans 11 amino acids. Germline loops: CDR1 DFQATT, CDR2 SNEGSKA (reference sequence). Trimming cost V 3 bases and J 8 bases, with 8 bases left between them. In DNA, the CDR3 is TGCAGTGCTAGTGCTACCTATGAGCAGTTCTTC. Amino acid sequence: CSASATYEQFF.

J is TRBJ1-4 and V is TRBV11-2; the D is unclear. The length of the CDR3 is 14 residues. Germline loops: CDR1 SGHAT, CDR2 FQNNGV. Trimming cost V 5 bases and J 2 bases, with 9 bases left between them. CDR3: CASSPLGTNEKLFF. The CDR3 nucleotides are TGTGCCAGCAGCCCCCTAGGGACTAATGAAAAACTGTTTTTT.

The CDR3 DNA reads as TGCGCCAGCAGCGTGACAGGGGGCAAGAGAGATACGCAGTATTTT. It specifies CASSVTGGKRDTQYF. The chain links TRBV5-1 to TRBJ2-3, with 10 bases lining up with TRBD1. Per germline, CDR1 SGHRS and CDR2 YFSETQ. This CDR3 comprises 15 residues. V lost 4 bases to trimming and J lost 5 bases; unmatched junction nucleotides: 7.

The CDR3 is CASRIHSGNYEQYF. CDR3 nucleotides: TGCGCCAGCAGAATTCACTCGGGGAACTACGAGCAGTACTTC. V gene TRBV5-1 combines with J gene TRBJ2-7; maybe TRBD2 (5 bases). CDR1 and CDR2 from the germline V gene are SGHRS and YFSETQ. This CDR3 is 14 amino acids long. V was shortened by 5 bases and J by 3 bases, with 15 bases between the two germline ends.

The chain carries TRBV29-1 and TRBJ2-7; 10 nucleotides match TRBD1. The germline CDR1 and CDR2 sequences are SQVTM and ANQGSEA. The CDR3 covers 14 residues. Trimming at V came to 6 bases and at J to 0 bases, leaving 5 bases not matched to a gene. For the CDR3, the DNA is TGCAGCGTCGCCTGGACAGGGGGCTCCTACGAGCAGTACTTC. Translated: CSVAWTGGSYEQYF.

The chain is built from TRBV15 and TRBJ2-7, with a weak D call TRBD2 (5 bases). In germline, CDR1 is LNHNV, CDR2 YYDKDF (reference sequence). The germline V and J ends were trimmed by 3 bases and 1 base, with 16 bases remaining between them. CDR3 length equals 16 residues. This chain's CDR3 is CATSRGYEGASYEQYF. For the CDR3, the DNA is TGTGCCACCAGCAGGGGGTATGAGGGAGCGTCCTACGAGCAGTACTTC.

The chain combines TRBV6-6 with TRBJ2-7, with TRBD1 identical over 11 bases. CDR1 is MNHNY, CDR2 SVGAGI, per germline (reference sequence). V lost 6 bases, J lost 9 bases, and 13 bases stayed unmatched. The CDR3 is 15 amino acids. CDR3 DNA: TGTGCCAGCAGAAAAACCGGACAGGGGGCTGGGGGGCAGTACTTC. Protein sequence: CASRKTGQGAGGQYF.

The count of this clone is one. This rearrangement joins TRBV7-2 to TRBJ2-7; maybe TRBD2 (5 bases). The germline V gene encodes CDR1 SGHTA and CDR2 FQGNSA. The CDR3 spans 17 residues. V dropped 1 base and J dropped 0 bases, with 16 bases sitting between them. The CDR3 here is CASSLGTARASSYEQYF. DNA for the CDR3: TGTGCCAGCAGCTTAGGTACGGCGAGGGCCTCCTCCTACGAGCAGTACTTC.

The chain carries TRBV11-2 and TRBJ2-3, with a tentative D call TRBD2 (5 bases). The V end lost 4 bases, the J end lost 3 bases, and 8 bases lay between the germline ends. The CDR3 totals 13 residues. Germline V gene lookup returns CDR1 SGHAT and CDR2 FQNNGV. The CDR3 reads CASSSERTDTQYF. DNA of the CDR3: TGTGCCAGCAGCTCCGAGCGGACAGATACGCAGTATTTT.

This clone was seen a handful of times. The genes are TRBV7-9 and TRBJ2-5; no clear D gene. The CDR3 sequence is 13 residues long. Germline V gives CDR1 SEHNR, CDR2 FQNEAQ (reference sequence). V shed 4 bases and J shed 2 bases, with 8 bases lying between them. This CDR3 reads CASSYGAQETQYF. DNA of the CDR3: TGTGCCAGCAGCTACGGAGCACAAGAGACCCAGTACTTC. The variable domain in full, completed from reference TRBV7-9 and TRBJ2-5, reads DTGVSQNPRHKITKRGQNVTFRCDPISEHNRLYWYRQTLGQGPEFLTYFQNEAQLEKSRLLSDRFSAERPKGSFSTLEIQRTEQGDSAMYLCASSYGAQETQYFGPGTRLLVL.

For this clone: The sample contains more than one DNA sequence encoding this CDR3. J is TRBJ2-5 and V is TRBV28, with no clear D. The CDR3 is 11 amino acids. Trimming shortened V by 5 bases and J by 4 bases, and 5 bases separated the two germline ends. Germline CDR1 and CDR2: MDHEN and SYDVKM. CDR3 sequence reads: CASSIRETQYF. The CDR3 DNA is TGTGCCAGCAGTATCAGAGAGACCCAGTACTTC. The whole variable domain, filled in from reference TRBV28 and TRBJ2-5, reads DVKVTQSSRYLVKRTGEKVFLECVQDMDHENMFWYRQDPGLGLRLIYFSYDVKMKEKGDIPEGYSVSREKKERFSLILESASTNQTSMYLCASSIRETQYFGPGTRLLVL.

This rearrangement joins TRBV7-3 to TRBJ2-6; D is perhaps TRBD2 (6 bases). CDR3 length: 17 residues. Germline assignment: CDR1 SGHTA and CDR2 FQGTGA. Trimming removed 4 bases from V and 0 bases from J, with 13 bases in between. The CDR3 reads CASSSPGLGSGANVLTF. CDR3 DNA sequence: TGTGCCAGCAGCTCGCCGGGACTGGGCTCTGGGGCCAACGTCCTGACTTTC.

CDR3 residues: CASRGAKGGGHEQFF. DNA of the CDR3: TGTGCCAGCCGGGGAGCAAAGGGAGGGGGGCATGAGCAGTTCTTC. This rearrangement joins TRBV5-4 to TRBJ2-1; D might be TRBD2 (7 bases). This CDR3 region has 15 residues. V lost 7 bases to trimming and J lost 8 bases, with 22 bases between them. Germline lookup yields CDR1 SGHNT and CDR2 YYREEE (reference sequence).

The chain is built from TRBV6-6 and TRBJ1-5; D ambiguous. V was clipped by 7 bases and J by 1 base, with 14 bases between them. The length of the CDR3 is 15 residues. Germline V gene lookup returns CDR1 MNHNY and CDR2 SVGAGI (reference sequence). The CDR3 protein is CASTKTGSSNQPQHF. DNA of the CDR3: TGTGCCAGCACTAAGACCGGGTCGAGCAATCAGCCCCAGCATTTT.

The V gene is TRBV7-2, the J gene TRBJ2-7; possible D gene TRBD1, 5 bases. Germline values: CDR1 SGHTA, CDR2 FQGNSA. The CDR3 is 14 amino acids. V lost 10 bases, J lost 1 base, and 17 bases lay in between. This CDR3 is CAIRQTFGSYEQYF. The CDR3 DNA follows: TGTGCCATTAGACAGACCTTTGGGTCCTACGAGCAGTACTTC.

The CDR3: CASSRDRTTSGDTQYF. The CDR3 DNA is TGTGCCAGCAGTCGGGACCGAACTACCTCCGGGGATACGCAGTATTTT. This chain connects TRBV2 to TRBJ2-3; D possibly matches TRBD1 or TRBD2 (5 bases each). This CDR3 is 16 amino acids long. Trimming pared 5 bases from V and 6 bases from J, leaving 21 bases between. Germline-derived CDR1 and CDR2 are SNHLY and FYNNEI. Combining the CDR3 with reference TRBV2 and TRBJ2-3 gives the whole variable domain EPEVTQTPSHQVTQMGQEVILRCVPISNHLYFYWYRQILGQKVEFLVSFYNNEISEKSEIFDDQFSVERPDGSNFTLKIRSTKLEDSAMYFCASSRDRTTSGDTQYFGPGTRLTVL.

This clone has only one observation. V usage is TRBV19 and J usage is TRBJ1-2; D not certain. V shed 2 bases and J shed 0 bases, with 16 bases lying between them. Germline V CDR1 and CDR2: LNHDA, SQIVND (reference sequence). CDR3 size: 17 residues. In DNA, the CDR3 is TGTGCCAGTAGTATATTCCACCGGGCAGAAGCTAACTATGGCTACACCTTC. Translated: CASSIFHRAEANYGYTF.

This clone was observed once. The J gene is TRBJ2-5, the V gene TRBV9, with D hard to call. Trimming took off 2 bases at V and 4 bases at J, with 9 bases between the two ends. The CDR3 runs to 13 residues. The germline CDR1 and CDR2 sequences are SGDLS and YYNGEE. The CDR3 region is CASSVWQRETQYF. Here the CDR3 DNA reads TGTGCCAGCAGCGTTTGGCAGAGAGAGACCCAGTACTTC. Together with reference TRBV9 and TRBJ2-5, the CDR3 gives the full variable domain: DSGVTQTPKHLITATGQRVTLRCSPRSGDLSVYWYQQSLDQGLQFLIQYYNGEERAKGNILERFSAQQFPDLHSELNLSSLELGDSALYFCASSVWQRETQYFGPGTRLLVL.

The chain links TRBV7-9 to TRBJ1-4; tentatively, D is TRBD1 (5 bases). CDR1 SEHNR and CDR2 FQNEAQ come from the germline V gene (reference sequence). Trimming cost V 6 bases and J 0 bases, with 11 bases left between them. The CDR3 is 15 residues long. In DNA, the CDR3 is TGTGCCAGCAGTCAGACAGCGGCAACTAATGAAAAACTGTTTTTT. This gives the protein CASSQTAATNEKLFF.

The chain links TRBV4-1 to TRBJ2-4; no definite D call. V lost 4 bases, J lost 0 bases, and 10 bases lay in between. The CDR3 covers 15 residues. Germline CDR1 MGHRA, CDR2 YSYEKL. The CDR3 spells CASSPLYGAKNIQYF. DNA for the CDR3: TGCGCCAGCAGCCCCCTTTATGGAGCCAAAAACATTCAGTACTTC.

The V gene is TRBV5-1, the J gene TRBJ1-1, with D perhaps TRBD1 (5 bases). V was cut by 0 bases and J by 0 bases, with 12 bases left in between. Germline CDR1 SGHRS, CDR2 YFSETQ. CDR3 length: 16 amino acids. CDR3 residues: CASSLARGVMNTEAFF. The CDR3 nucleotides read TGCGCCAGCAGCTTGGCCCGGGGGGTCATGAACACTGAAGCTTTCTTT.